The 22 T cell receptor beta chains given below trace back to one sample, sequenced in a study of blood T cell repertoires in COVID-19 (dated by TCRdb to the early 2020s). The receptor library was made with the immunoSEQ multiplex PCR assay. This is the immuneACCESS table as TCRdb keeps it, with only in-frame sequences that have V and J called. A part of the clones is gone; compared with another copy, unresolved V genes explain less than half, and the rest is unexplained. Within this sample are more than 300,000 clones, with about 89% of them counted one time only. The ten largest clones represent over 9.5% of the sample. The material sequenced was peripheral blood. All receptors derive from a woman between 25 and 40 years old with COVID-19, enrolled during active disease.

The J gene is TRBJ2-5, the V gene TRBV2, with unresolved D. Germline assignment: CDR1 SNHLY and CDR2 FYNNEI. The V end lost 7 bases, the J end lost 4 bases, and 4 bases lay between the germline ends. This CDR3 comprises 10 residues. The CDR3 protein is CASTRETQYF. CDR3 nucleotides: TGTGCCAGCACCCGAGAGACCCAGTACTTC.

This chain connects TRBV28 to TRBJ1-4; tentatively, D is TRBD1 (6 bases). The germline V gene has CDR1 MDHEN and CDR2 SYDVKM. Trimming took off 5 bases at V and 8 bases at J, with 12 bases between the two ends. This CDR3 spans 13 amino acids. The CDR3 is CASSEQGLEKLFF. In DNA form, the CDR3 reads TGTGCCAGCAGTGAACAGGGTTTAGAAAAACTGTTTTTT.

The chain links TRBV2 to TRBJ2-3; 11 nucleotides align to TRBD2. The germline gives CDR1 SNHLY, CDR2 FYNNEI. This CDR3 has 17 residues. After removal of 11 bases from V and 0 bases from J, the junction contained 13 bases not matched to a gene. CDR3 in DNA: TGTGCCTGGACCCCCGGGACTAGCGGAACTAGCACAGATACGCAGTATTTT. Translated: CAWTPGTSGTSTDTQYF.

V gene TRBV3-1 (or the pseudogene TRBV3-2) combines with J gene TRBJ2-7; D unclear. Germline values: CDR1 LGHDT, CDR2 YNNKEL (reference sequence). V lost 4 bases to trimming and J lost 2 bases, with 6 bases between them. The CDR3 loop spans 12 amino acids. In DNA form, the CDR3 reads TGTGCCAGCAGCCTCGTTCCCTACGAGCAGTACTTC. This translates into CASSLVPYEQYF.

The chain links TRBV24-1 to TRBJ2-7; a weak D match, TRBD2 (6 bases). V gave up 3 bases and J gave up 4 bases, with 12 bases separating them. The CDR3 runs 14 residues. Germline V gene data show CDR1 as KGHDR and CDR2 as SFDVKD. CDR3 protein: CATSDTGTPYEQYF. CDR3 nucleotides: TGTGCCACCAGTGATACCGGGACTCCATACGAGCAGTACTTC.

The V and J genes are TRBV2 and TRBJ1-4; D not certain. Germline V lookup: CDR1 SNHLY, CDR2 FYNNEI. Between the trimmed V and J ends, which lost 3 bases and 0 bases, there was a span of 8 bases. The CDR3 spans 15 residues. The CDR3 protein is CASSESVATNEKLFF. The CDR3 coding sequence is TGTGCCAGCAGTGAGTCGGTCGCAACTAATGAAAAACTGTTTTTT. Full variable domain (remainder filled in from reference TRBV2 and TRBJ1-4): EPEVTQTPSHQVTQMGQEVILRCVPISNHLYFYWYRQILGQKVEFLVSFYNNEISEKSEIFDDQFSVERPDGSNFTLKIRSTKLEDSAMYFCASSESVATNEKLFFGSGTQLSVL.

The V call is TRBV7-9, the J call TRBJ2-5; D is undetermined. This CDR3 is 15 amino acids long. V gave up 1 base and J gave up 2 bases, with 11 bases separating them. CDR1 is SEHNR and CDR2 is FQNEAQ in the germline V gene (reference sequence). CDR3 nucleotide sequence: TGTGCCAGCAGCTTAGGTCCAGACTCACAAGAGACCCAGTACTTC. Translated: CASSLGPDSQETQYF. The full variable domain, completed using reference TRBV7-9 and TRBJ2-5, is DTGVSQNPRHKITKRGQNVTFRCDPISEHNRLYWYRQTLGQGPEFLTYFQNEAQLEKSRLLSDRFSAERPKGSFSTLEIQRTEQGDSAMYLCASSLGPDSQETQYFGPGTRLLVL.

The rearrangement uses TRBV6-5 and TRBJ2-7, with TRBD2 matching 11 bases. This CDR3 spans 14 amino acids. V lost 6 bases and J lost 2; bases outside the gene matches: 3. Looked up from germline, CDR1 is MNHEY and CDR2 is SVGAGI. DNA for the CDR3: TGTGCCAGCAGCCTTAGCGGGAGGGCCTACGAGCAGTACTTC. Protein: CASSLSGRAYEQYF.

Only one count was recorded for this clone. The chain combines TRBV7-9 with TRBJ2-6; D gene ambiguous. Deletions cut 3 bases from V and 0 bases from J, with 3 bases between. The CDR3 totals 14 residues. Per germline, CDR1 SEHNR and CDR2 FQNEAQ (reference sequence). This chain's CDR3 is CASSFSSGANVLTF. CDR3 nucleotide sequence: TGTGCCAGCAGCTTCTCCTCTGGGGCCAACGTCCTGACTTTC. The full variable domain, with the rest looked up from reference TRBV7-9 and TRBJ2-6, is DTGVSQNPRHKITKRGQNVTFRCDPISEHNRLYWYRQTLGQGPEFLTYFQNEAQLEKSRLLSDRFSAERPKGSFSTLEIQRTEQGDSAMYLCASSFSSGANVLTFGAGSRLTVL.

V usage is TRBV15 and J usage is TRBJ2-7; D is uncertain. Trimming removed 0 bases from V and 2 bases from J, with 11 bases in between. The germline V gene encodes CDR1 LNHNV and CDR2 YYDKDF (reference sequence). There are 15 residues in the CDR3. CDR3 in amino acids: CATSRDPSPTYEQYF. In nucleotides, the CDR3 is TGTGCCACCAGCAGAGATCCGAGCCCAACCTACGAGCAGTACTTC.

The rearrangement links TRBV6-5 to TRBJ2-7; TRBD1 might be the D (6 bases). The CDR3 totals 15 residues. CDR1 MNHEY and CDR2 SVGAGI come from the germline V gene. V was pared by 2 bases and J by 2 bases, with 13 bases between. The CDR3: CASSYGSGTTYEQYF. The CDR3 DNA is TGTGCCAGCAGTTACGGGTCAGGGACAACCTACGAGCAGTACTTC.

The chain is built from TRBV20-1 and TRBJ2-3; 8 positions agree with TRBD2. The germline V gene encodes CDR1 DFQATT and CDR2 SNEGSKA (reference sequence). With 3 bases clipped from V and 2 bases from J, the junction kept 10 bases outside the gene matches. This CDR3 is 16 amino acids long. The CDR3 protein is CSASGSSGFYTDTQYF. The CDR3 DNA follows: TGCAGTGCTAGTGGGTCTAGCGGGTTTTACACAGATACGCAGTATTTT.

This chain joins TRBV7-2 and TRBJ2-3; the match to TRBD2 covers 9 bases. V shed 7 bases, J shed 4 bases, and the junction held 6 bases outside the gene matches. The CDR3 runs to 14 residues. Germline values: CDR1 SGHTA, CDR2 FQGNSA. The CDR3 sequence: CASNSGTSPDTQYF. The CDR3 bases are TGTGCCAGCAACTCCGGGACTAGCCCAGATACGCAGTATTTT.

The CDR3 reads CASAHGGNEQFF. CDR3 bases: TGTGCCAGCGCCCACGGGGGCAATGAGCAGTTCTTC. The gene calls are TRBV3-1 (or the pseudogene TRBV3-2) and TRBJ2-1, with a possible D match to TRBD2 (6 bases). The CDR3 has 12 amino acids. Trimming left V 8 bases short and J 6 bases short, with 11 bases between. CDR1 is LGHDT and CDR2 is YNNKEL in the germline V gene (reference sequence).

The rearrangement joins TRBV9 to TRBJ2-3, with a weak D call TRBD2 (6 bases). The CDR3 sequence is 14 residues long. V lost 0 bases to trimming and J lost 1 base, with 6 bases between them. Germline CDR1 and CDR2: SGDLS and YYNGEE. This CDR3 is CASSVVAGTDTQYF. Written as DNA, the CDR3 is TGTGCCAGCAGCGTAGTAGCGGGCACAGATACGCAGTATTTT.

This chain uses TRBV2 with TRBJ1-4; 8 nucleotides agree with TRBD1. The junction had 8 bases not matched to a gene; V was cut back by 5 bases and J by 0 bases. This CDR3 spans 17 amino acids. Germline V lookup: CDR1 SNHLY, CDR2 FYNNEI. The CDR3 sequence: CASSWTGKGPTNEKLFF. The CDR3 bases are TGTGCCAGCAGTTGGACAGGGAAAGGTCCAACTAATGAAAAACTGTTTTTT.

J is TRBJ1-6 and V is TRBV27; 7 nucleotides match TRBD1. CDR3 length: 16 residues. V shed 2 bases and J 7 bases; nucleotides not matched to a gene: 8. CDR1 is MNHEY and CDR2 is SMNVEV in the germline V gene (reference sequence). CDR3 sequence reads: CASSLTAQGNNSPLHF. CDR3 DNA sequence: TGTGCCAGCAGTTTAACGGCACAGGGGAACAATTCACCCCTCCACTTT.

V usage is TRBV12-3 or TRBV12-4 and J usage is TRBJ2-7; a possible D gene is TRBD2 (6 bases). V was clipped by 6 bases and J by 4 bases, with 10 bases between them. CDR3 length: 12 amino acids. As DNA, the CDR3 is TGTGCCAGCAGACAAGGACTATACGAGCAGTACTTC. The encoded protein is CASRQGLYEQYF.

The gene calls are TRBV3-1 (or the pseudogene TRBV3-2) and TRBJ2-1; 7 bases map to TRBD2. Losses at the gene ends were 2 bases for V and 8 bases for J; bases not matched to a gene: 12. Looked up from germline, CDR1 is LGHDT and CDR2 is YNNKEL (reference sequence). The CDR3 totals 16 residues. The CDR3 sequence: CASSQLLASARDEQFF. CDR3 nucleotide sequence: TGTGCCAGCAGCCAACTACTAGCGAGCGCGAGGGATGAGCAGTTCTTC.

The chain joins TRBV6-1 to TRBJ2-3, with 14 nucleotides matching TRBD2. Looked up from germline, CDR1 is MNHNS and CDR2 is SASEGT. V trimming: 0 bases; J trimming: 5 bases; junction bases outside the gene matches: 4. The CDR3 spans 17 residues. This CDR3 reads CASSEALGTSGGDTQYF. The CDR3 nucleotides are TGTGCCAGCAGTGAAGCGCTCGGGACTAGCGGGGGAGATACGCAGTATTTT.

The chain employs TRBV3-1 (or the pseudogene TRBV3-2) and TRBJ2-1; D perhaps matches TRBD2 (5 bases). V was pared by 4 bases and J by 16 bases, with 20 bases between. The CDR3 is 13 amino acids. From germline, CDR1 is LGHDT and CDR2 YNNKEL (reference sequence). The CDR3 is CASSPDVGSFLFF. CDR3 DNA: TGTGCCAGCAGCCCAGACGTAGGGAGCTTTCTATTCTTC.

This chain uses TRBV19 with TRBJ2-1; 8 bases agree with TRBD2. Germline V gene lookup returns CDR1 LNHDA and CDR2 SQIVND (reference sequence). CDR3 length: 16 residues. V lost 3 bases, J lost 6 bases, and 10 bases stayed unmatched. CDR3 sequence reads: CASSIIGREGRNEQFF. In nucleotides, the CDR3 is TGTGCCAGTAGTATCATCGGGAGGGAGGGCCGCAATGAGCAGTTCTTC.